This T cell receptor (beta chain) was captured by sequencing in a study of T cell repertoires in cytomegalovirus infection. Study as a whole: Peptides in the study included HLA-C-restricted and HLA-B-restricted CMV epitopes. It can be stated that public TCR beta signatures indicated CMV infection as well as a matching HLA type. Study-wide results and caveats: CMV-specific TCR beta clonotypes restricted by HLA-C dominated the ex vivo response. Accumulated public TCR beta family frequency recognized individuals carrying CMV together with the relevant HLA.

With respect to this clonotype: Its antigen is not known.

Via MiXCR, TCRdb re-called the reads, giving one row per CDR3 protein. The repertoire consists of roughly 170,000 distinct CDR3 sequences, with roughly a fifth occurring once and the leading ten covering roughly 25%. Germline CDR1 reads SGHVS; CDR2 reads FNYEAQ. This CDR3 has 15 amino acids. Trimming removed 2 bases from V and 2 bases from J, with 12 bases in between. Source: CD8+ T cells from cultured PBMCs, taken from culture after CMV antigen stimulation. This TCR was recovered from a human donor in good health (CMV status not recorded). Some clones in this sample may be carry-over from other donors' samples. This sequence joins TRBV7-6 and TRBJ1-1; D is unresolved. CDR3 protein: CASSLPTKSNTEAFF. As DNA, the CDR3 is TGTGCCAGCAGCTTACCCACCAAGAGCAACACTGAAGCTTTCTTT.